This T cell receptor (beta chain) was sequenced during a study of blood T cell repertoires in COVID-19. At the level of the study: Samples came from the United States, Italy and Spain, spanning acute and convalescent COVID-19. In each case, the material was cDNA or gDNA derived from T cells, B-cell-depleted T cells, or PBMCs.

Authors' data handling: Quantification of nucleated cells was approximated via reference gene primer amplification. TCRdb keeps only in-frame clones here, not all; method: immunoSEQ multiplex PCR. V and J calls and clone size follow that table, whereas D and trimming were derived from the DNA. Of 200,000 or so clones in the sample, around 90% were seen once. Germline V gene sequence: CDR1 ENHRY, CDR2 SYGVKD. V was clipped by 4 bases and J by 0 bases, with 14 bases between them. The CDR3 runs 16 residues. Sequenced: peripheral blood. This clonotype was obtained from a man between 65 and 85 years old with acute or convalescent COVID-19. The rearrangement joins TRBV10-3 to TRBJ2-3; D remains ambiguous. The CDR3 bases are TGTGCCATCAGTGGCCCCCCTGCGAAAAGCACAGATACGCAGTATTTT. Its protein product is CAISGPPAKSTDTQYF.